Listed below are T cell receptor beta chains from one sample, sequenced in a study of blood T cell repertoires in COVID-19. TCRdb's copy holds only in-frame clones and misses some; the assay was immunoSEQ multiplex PCR. The table includes about 40,000 clones, roughly 80% detected once. Sequencing was carried out using peripheral blood. These receptor sequences come from a woman aged 60-75 years with acute or convalescent COVID-19. The CDR3 runs from the conserved cysteine through the conserved F or W. D genes are given only for firm matches. Expanded clones get a size class; other rows say once, few or many, or leave the size out.

TRBV21-1	14	TRBJ2-7	once	NA	TGTGCCAGCAGCAAAGAACGTGAGCACGTCGAGCAGTACTTC	CASSKEREHVEQYF
TRBV6-1	19	TRBJ2-3	NA	TRBD2	TGTGCCAGCAGTGAATCTAGCGGAAGAATCCTACGCGGCACAGATACGCAGTATTTT	CASSESSGRILRGTDTQYF
TRBV2	14	TRBJ1-2	few	NA	TGTGCCAGCAGTGAGGGAGGGATACACTATGGCTACACCTTC	CASSEGGIHYGYTF
TRBV5-1	13	TRBJ2-1	NA	TRBD2	TGCGCCAGCAGCCTCCCACTAGCGGGAGAGCAGTTCTTC	CASSLPLAGEQFF
TRBV5-4	15	TRBJ2-7	NA	TRBD2	TGTGCCAGCAGCAAAGCGGGGGGGCTTTCCTACGAGCAGTACTTC	CASSKAGGLSYEQYF
TRBV3-1/TRBV3-2	16	TRBJ2-1	NA	TRBD1	TGTGCCAGCAGCCAAGATTTAGGGGGCCGGTACAATGAGCAGTTCTTC	CASSQDLGGRYNEQFF
TRBV19	13	TRBJ1-1	NA	NA	TGTGCCAGTAGTATTTTTGGAGGCACTGAAGCTTTCTTT	CASSIFGGTEAFF
TRBV6-6	13	TRBJ2-7	few	TRBD2	TGTGCCAGCAGTTACGACGGGGGGTACGAGCAGTACTTC	CASSYDGGYEQYF
TRBV28	15	TRBJ1-5	NA	TRBD1	TGTGCCAGCAGGCTGGAAGACAGGGACAATCAGCCCCAGCATTTT	CASRLEDRDNQPQHF
TRBV18	17	TRBJ1-1	NA	NA	TGTGCCAGCTCCCGGGGGGGCCCATCGTCCATGAACACTGAAGCTTTCTTT	CASSRGGPSSMNTEAFF
TRBV5-4	15	TRBJ2-5	NA	TRBD2	TGTGCCAGCAGCTCTAGCGGGGGGGCCGGGGAGACCCAGTACTTC	CASSSSGGAGETQYF
TRBV5-1	15	TRBJ2-3	NA	TRBD2	TGCGCCAGCAGCCCGCGGGGGGGAAGCACAGATACGCAGTATTTT	CASSPRGGSTDTQYF
TRBV7-2	15	TRBJ1-4	NA	NA	TGTGCCAGCAGCACAGGCCCCGGGGGAAATGAAAAACTGTTTTTT	CASSTGPGGNEKLFF
TRBV10-3	15	TRBJ2-1	NA	TRBD2	TGTGCCATCAGTGAAGGGACTAGCGGGGGCTTTGAGCAGTTCTTC	CAISEGTSGGFEQFF
TRBV30	13	TRBJ2-1	NA	NA	TGTGCCTGGAGAAATAGACAGGTCAATGAGCAGTTCTTC	CAWRNRQVNEQFF
TRBV6-1	15	TRBJ1-1	NA	TRBD1	TGTGCCAGCAGTGAAGCAGCAGGGGGGAACACTGAAGCTTTCTTT	CASSEAAGGNTEAFF
TRBV2	13	TRBJ1-2	NA	TRBD1	TGTGCCAGCATCGACAGGGATAACTATGGCTACACCTTC	CASIDRDNYGYTF
TRBV3-1/TRBV3-2	15	TRBJ2-7	NA	TRBD2	TGTGCCAGCAGCCAAGGACTAGCGGGGGCCTACGAGCAGTACTTC	CASSQGLAGAYEQYF
TRBV30	12	TRBJ1-6	NA	NA	TGTGCCTGGGCTGCGGGAAATTCACCCCTCCACTTT	CAWAAGNSPLHF
TRBV28	15	TRBJ1-5	few	NA	TGTGCCAGCAGTCGAAGGTACAGGGCCAATCAGCCCCAGCATTTT	CASSRRYRANQPQHF
TRBV6-1	19	TRBJ1-4	NA	NA	TGTGCCAGCAGTGAAGGTTTGTGGCAGGCCTCCTCGGCTAATGAAAAACTGTTTTTT	CASSEGLWQASSANEKLFF
TRBV19	12	TRBJ1-1	NA	NA	TGTGCCAGTAAGGGAGGTCCCACTGAAGCTTTCTTT	CASKGGPTEAFF
TRBV7-9	16	TRBJ2-5	NA	TRBD2	TGTGCCAGCAGCTTAGCGGCTAGCGGGGGGCTGGAGACCCAGTACTTC	CASSLAASGGLETQYF
TRBV19	15	TRBJ1-5	NA	NA	TGTGCCAGTAGTATAGTGGGCAGCAGCAATCAGCCCCAGCATTTT	CASSIVGSSNQPQHF
TRBV7-8	16	TRBJ1-2	NA	TRBD1	TGTGCCAGCAGCTCCTCCGGGACAGGGATAGGCTATGGCTACACCTTC	CASSSSGTGIGYGYTF
TRBV11-2	14	TRBJ2-1	NA	NA	TGTGCCAGCAGCTCCCCCGAGTCCTACAATGAGCAGTTCTTC	CASSSPESYNEQFF
TRBV5-1	15	TRBJ2-1	NA	TRBD2	TGCGCCAGCAGCTCCTCCGGGACTACGAACAATGAGCAGTTCTTC	CASSSSGTTNNEQFF
TRBV1	14	TRBJ2-3	NA	NA	TGCACCAGCAGCCTAGCCCGCAGGGAAGATACGCAGTATTTT	CTSSLARREDTQYF
TRBV19	14	TRBJ1-5	NA	TRBD1	TGTGCCAGTAATATTGACAGGGATGACCAGCCCCAGCATTTT	CASNIDRDDQPQHF
TRBV5-1	18	TRBJ2-2	NA	TRBD2	TGCGCCAGCAGCTTGACTAGCGGGGGCCCCGCGAACACCGGGGAGCTGTTTTTT	CASSLTSGGPANTGELFF
TRBV5-6	15	TRBJ1-1	NA	NA	TGTGCCAGCAGCTTGCCCCTCAGGGGTAACACTGAAGCTTTCTTT	CASSLPLRGNTEAFF
TRBV4-1	14	TRBJ1-2	NA	TRBD1	TGCGCCAGCAGCCACCAAGACAGGGGAGGTGGCTACACCTTC	CASSHQDRGGGYTF
TRBV30	16	TRBJ1-5	NA	TRBD1	TGTGCCTGGAGTGTTGCCGGACAGGGAGGCAATCAGCCCCAGCATTTT	CAWSVAGQGGNQPQHF
TRBV18	15	TRBJ1-1	few	TRBD1	TGTGCCAGCTCACTTAGGACAGGGGAAAACACTGAAGCTTTCTTT	CASSLRTGENTEAFF
TRBV13	13	TRBJ1-5	NA	TRBD1	TGTGCCAGCAGCCTCGCCCCAACAGGGGCCTTGCATTTT	CASSLAPTGALHF
TRBV3-1/TRBV3-2	15	TRBJ2-5	NA	TRBD2	TGTGCCAGCAGCCGAGCGGGGGGCAACCAAGAGACCCAGTACTTC	CASSRAGGNQETQYF
TRBV4-1	15	TRBJ2-2	NA	NA	TGCGCCAGCAGCCAAGTTGACAGGAACACCGGGGAGCTGTTTTTT	CASSQVDRNTGELFF
TRBV9	13	TRBJ2-1	once	NA	TGTGCCAGCAGCACTTCCCCCGGGAATGAGCAGTTCTTC	CASSTSPGNEQFF
TRBV30	13	TRBJ2-7	once	NA	TGTGCCTGGAGTGTAGGGCAGGGAAAATTTCAGTACTTC	CAWSVGQGKFQYF
TRBV7-9	14	TRBJ2-7	few	TRBD1	TGTGCCAGCAGCTTAGTGTGGACAGGAAACGAGCAGTACTTC	CASSLVWTGNEQYF
TRBV9	15	TRBJ2-1	NA	NA	TGTGCCAGCAGCGTAGATTACAGGGTTACGAATGAGCAGTTCTTC	CASSVDYRVTNEQFF
TRBV12-3/TRBV12-4	13	TRBJ1-3	few	NA	TGTGCCAGCAGTTTACCGGTCGGAAACACCATATATTTT	CASSLPVGNTIYF
TRBV18	15	TRBJ2-1	NA	TRBD2	TGTGCCAGCTCACCTAGCGGGGGGGCCGTAGACGAGCAGTTCTTC	CASSPSGGAVDEQFF
TRBV27	14	TRBJ1-1	NA	NA	TGTGCCAGCAGTTTGTGGCCCCTGAACACTGAAGCTTTCTTT	CASSLWPLNTEAFF
TRBV6-5	11	TRBJ1-1	NA	NA	TGTGCCAGTCTCAGGGTCACTGAAGCTTTCTTT	CASLRVTEAFF
TRBV6-6	16	TRBJ2-2	NA	NA	TGTGCCAGCAGTTATTCTGTAGCATGGGAGACCGGGGAGCTGTTTTTT	CASSYSVAWETGELFF
TRBV19	15	TRBJ2-1	once	NA	TGTGCCAGTTCCCGGGGGCGGGAGCCCTACAATGAGCAGTTCTTC	CASSRGREPYNEQFF
TRBV5-1	16	TRBJ2-3	NA	TRBD2	TGCGCCAGCAGCCCGAGGGCTAGCGGGGGCACAGATACGCAGTATTTT	CASSPRASGGTDTQYF
TRBV19	14	TRBJ1-3	NA	NA	TGTGCCAGTAAAGCGACCGATTCTGGAAACACCATATATTTT	CASKATDSGNTIYF
TRBV19	13	TRBJ1-6	NA	TRBD1	TGTGCCAGTAGCCGGACAGGGAATTCACCCCTCCACTTT	CASSRTGNSPLHF